A selection of T cell receptor beta chains follows, all from one sample in a study of cytomegalovirus exposure and HLA in healthy donors. Profiling relied on immunoSEQ multiplex PCR, and the TCRdb table lists in-frame clones only, not all of them. The sample shows about 130,000 clones, around 75% of them seen only once. Sample: PBMCs. All receptors derive from a man aged 35-49 years in good health and CMV-seronegative. CDR3s include the opening cysteine and the closing phenylalanine or tryptophan. A D gene is named only where the DNA matches it firmly. Clone sizes are given selectively: once, few, many, or a class where the clone is expanded.

TGCGCCAGCAGCTTGGCCCCGGGACAGGGCTATGGCTACACCTTC CASSLAPGQGYGYTF TRBJ1-2 NA TRBD1 TRBV5-1
TGTGCCTGGAGTGATCCGGGACAGGGTTATTCACCCCTCCACTTT CAWSDPGQGYSPLHF TRBJ1-6 NA TRBD1 TRBV30
TGCGCCAGCAGCCAGGGGGCGGGTGAGGGCTACACCTTC CASSQGAGEGYTF TRBJ1-2 NA NA TRBV4-1
TGCAGCGTTGTTCCGGGGGTTGCGCAGGGCGGAAGCTACACCTTC CSVVPGVAQGGSYTF TRBJ1-2 NA NA TRBV29-1
TGTGCCAGTAGTACCGAGGGACTAGCGGTTATCAATGAGCAGTTCTTC CASSTEGLAVINEQFF TRBJ2-1 NA TRBD2 TRBV19
TGTGCCAGCAGTAACAGGGACAGTGGCACTGAAGCTTTCTTT CASSNRDSGTEAFF TRBJ1-1 few TRBD1 TRBV6-5
TGTGCCAGCAGCCGTAGCGGGCAGAGACTATACGAGCAGTACTTC CASSRSGQRLYEQYF TRBJ2-7 once TRBD2 TRBV7-2
TGCGCCAGCAGCCAAGACCTAAGACAGGGCGGCGAAAAACTGTTTTTT CASSQDLRQGGEKLFF TRBJ1-4 many TRBD1 TRBV4-3
TGTGCCAGCAGCTTAGGACAGCCCTCCTACGAGCAGTACTTC CASSLGQPSYEQYF TRBJ2-7 NA NA TRBV11-3
TGCAGCGTTGATGCAGGGGAGACCCAGTACTTC CSVDAGETQYF TRBJ2-5 NA NA TRBV29-1
TGCGCCAGCAGCCAAGGAAGCGGGAGCGAGCACGAGCAGTACTTC CASSQGSGSEHEQYF TRBJ2-7 NA TRBD2 TRBV4-3
TGTGCCAGCAGCGTAGGGGCTGGCACAGATACGCAGTATTTT CASSVGAGTDTQYF TRBJ2-3 NA NA TRBV9
TGTGCCAGCAGCCGACTCGACAGTAGCAATCAGCCCCAGCATTTT CASSRLDSSNQPQHF TRBJ1-5 NA NA TRBV7-2
TGCGCCAGCAGCCAAGCAGCAGGAAACTCTGGCTACACCTTC CASSQAAGNSGYTF TRBJ1-2 NA NA TRBV4-3
TGTGCCAGCAGTGAAGCCCGGACAGGGGGCAATCAGCCCCAGCATTTT CASSEARTGGNQPQHF TRBJ1-5 once TRBD1 TRBV6-1
TGCAGCGTTGAAGCTAGCGGCCCTCGGCATACGCAGTATTTT CSVEASGPRHTQYF TRBJ2-3 NA TRBD2 TRBV29-1
TGCGCCAGCAGCCATCGACCCGGGACTAGCGGAAACGAGCAGTACTTC CASSHRPGTSGNEQYF TRBJ2-7 NA TRBD2 TRBV4-3
TGCAGCGCCAGCCGCAACACAGGTGGCACTGAAGCTTTCTTT CSASRNTGGTEAFF TRBJ1-1 NA NA TRBV29-1
TGTGCCAGCAGCCAAGAAAGTGACAGAGTTTCCTACGAGCAGTACTTC CASSQESDRVSYEQYF TRBJ2-7 NA NA TRBV4-2
TGTGCCAGCAGCTCCCCGGACTCGGGGGGCGGGGGCCGCTACGAGCAGTACTTC CASSSPDSGGGGRYEQYF TRBJ2-7 NA NA TRBV7-2
TGTGCCTGGAGTGTCCCGTATGGCTACACCTTC CAWSVPYGYTF TRBJ1-2 NA NA TRBV30
TGTGCCAGCAGCCAAGATTATGGGGCAGGGGCCTACAATGAGCAGTTCTTC CASSQDYGAGAYNEQFF TRBJ2-1 NA NA TRBV4-2
TGTGCCAGCTTTTTCGGACAGGTTGGGCTCGGAGGCTACACCTTC CASFFGQVGLGGYTF TRBJ1-2 NA TRBD1 TRBV6-1
TGTGCCAGCAGCCCCTCCACTTCCGGGTACACTGAAGCTTTCTTT CASSPSTSGYTEAFF TRBJ1-1 NA NA TRBV7-9
TGCGCCAGCAGCTTGCAGGGGGGTGGGGTTAATATGAACACTGAAGCTTTCTTT CASSLQGGGVNMNTEAFF TRBJ1-1 NA TRBD1 TRBV5-1
TGTGCCTGTCCCAAGGGGCGGGGGCTGTTCACCGGGGAGCTGTTTTTT CACPKGRGLFTGELFF TRBJ2-2 NA NA TRBV30
TGCGCCAGCAGCCTCCCTACAGGGGCCGGAGATACGCAGTATTTT CASSLPTGAGDTQYF TRBJ2-3 NA TRBD1 TRBV4-1
TGTGCCAGCAGCCGACAGGACATGAACACTGAAGCTTTCTTT CASSRQDMNTEAFF TRBJ1-1 NA NA TRBV7-2
TGTGCCATCAGTGGAGGGTCCCTGGGGAACCAAGAGACCCAGTACTTC CAISGGSLGNQETQYF TRBJ2-5 NA NA TRBV10-3
TGTGCCAGCAGTGAAGGGGTGGCAGGGTACTACGAGCAGTACTTC CASSEGVAGYYEQYF TRBJ2-7 NA NA TRBV6-1
TGTGCCAGCAGCTCCCGAGGTCGTGGCTACACCTTC CASSSRGRGYTF TRBJ1-2 NA NA TRBV7-9
TGTGCCAGCAGTGAAGCCGAAGCGGGAGTCGGAAATGAGCAGTTCTTC CASSEAEAGVGNEQFF TRBJ2-1 NA TRBD2 TRBV2
TGTGCCAGTAGTATGATGGGACAGGGTAATTCACCCCTCCACTTT CASSMMGQGNSPLHF TRBJ1-6 NA TRBD1 TRBV19
TGTGCCAGCAGCTCAACTGCCGGGACAGGGATTAATCAGCCCCAGCATTTT CASSSTAGTGINQPQHF TRBJ1-5 few TRBD1 TRBV5-8
TGTGCCAGCAGCGCCCAAGTGGCAGGGGCTCCCGAGCAGTACTTC CASSAQVAGAPEQYF TRBJ2-7 few NA TRBV6-1
TGTGCCAGCAGCATACTCCAGGGTACTGGAAACACCATATATTTT CASSILQGTGNTIYF TRBJ1-3 once NA TRBV7-9
TGTGCCAGCTCACCCTCCGGGGGTAGCAATCAGCCCCAGCATTTT CASSPSGGSNQPQHF TRBJ1-5 few NA TRBV18
TGTGCCAGCAGTTTAGCGGGAAGCTCCTACAATGAGCAGTTCTTC CASSLAGSSYNEQFF TRBJ2-1 NA TRBD2 TRBV2
TGCGCCAGCAGCCCGATCGACAGCTACGAGCAGTACTTC CASSPIDSYEQYF TRBJ2-7 NA NA TRBV4-1
TGTGCCTGGAGTGGTTGGGGCGGACAGCCCCAGCATTTT CAWSGWGGQPQHF TRBJ1-5 NA NA TRBV30
TGTGCCAGCAGCTATACTAGCGGGGGGGTGGTTGAGCAGTTCTTC CASSYTSGGVVEQFF TRBJ2-1 few TRBD2 TRBV11-3
TGTGCCAGCTCACCCAGCCGACAGGGTTCTGGGGCTGAAGCTTTCTTT CASSPSRQGSGAEAFF TRBJ1-1 NA TRBD1 TRBV18
TGTGCCAGCACCCAACGAGGTGGTTGGAACGAGCAGTACTTC CASTQRGGWNEQYF TRBJ2-7 NA NA TRBV11-3
TGTGCCAGCAGCTTAGTTTTTCCGGGACAGGGGCGGAATTCACCCCTCCACTTT CASSLVFPGQGRNSPLHF TRBJ1-6 few TRBD1 TRBV7-9